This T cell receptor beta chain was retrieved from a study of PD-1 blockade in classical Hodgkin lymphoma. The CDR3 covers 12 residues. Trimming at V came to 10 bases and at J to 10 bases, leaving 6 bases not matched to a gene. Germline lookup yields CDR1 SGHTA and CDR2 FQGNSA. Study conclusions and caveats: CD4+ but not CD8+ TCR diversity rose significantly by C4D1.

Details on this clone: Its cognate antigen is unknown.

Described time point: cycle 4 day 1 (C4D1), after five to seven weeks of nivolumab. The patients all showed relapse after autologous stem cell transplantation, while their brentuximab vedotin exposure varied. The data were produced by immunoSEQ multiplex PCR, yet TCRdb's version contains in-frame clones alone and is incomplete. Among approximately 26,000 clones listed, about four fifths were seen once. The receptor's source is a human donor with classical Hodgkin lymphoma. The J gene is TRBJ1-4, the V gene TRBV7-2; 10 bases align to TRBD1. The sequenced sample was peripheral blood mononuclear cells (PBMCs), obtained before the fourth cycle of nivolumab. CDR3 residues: CATGTGVGKLFF. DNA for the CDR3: TGTGCCACCGGGACAGGGGTTGGAAAACTGTTTTTT.